The 25 T cell receptor beta chains below were found in one sample sequenced in a study of breast tumors, draining lymph nodes, adjacent tissues. Using its own MiXCR run on the multiplex PCR reads, TCRdb lists one record per CDR3 protein. The table lists about 140,000 distinct CDR3 sequences, around a third of them singletons. The lymph nodes were axillary draining lymph nodes from breast cancer patients. The material sequenced was axillary lymph node tissue. All receptors derive from a female donor with breast cancer. Some clones in this sample may be carry-over from other donors' samples.

This clonotype occurred many times. The chain recombines TRBV6-2 or TRBV6-3 with TRBJ2-7; weak D call: TRBD1 (6 bases). Germline loops: CDR1 MNHEY, CDR2 SVGEGT. V dropped 1 base and J dropped 5 bases, with 12 bases sitting between them. CDR3 length: 14 amino acids. CDR3 bases: TGTGCCAGCAGTTACTTGGCAGGGGAGAACGAGCAGTACGTC. Translation: CASSYLAGENEQYV.

This chain links TRBV7-9 with TRBJ1-1; D unclear. The CDR3 consists of 15 residues. With 2 bases removed from V and 1 base from J, the gap between germline ends came to 11 bases. Per the germline V gene, CDR1 is SEHNR and CDR2 is FQNEAQ (reference sequence). The CDR3 DNA reads as TGTGCCAGCAGCTTATTAGGTTTGGCGAACACTGAAGCTTTCTTT. Its translation: CASSLLGLANTEAFF.

The V and J genes are TRBV25-1 and TRBJ1-3; the D is unclear. V shed 8 bases and J shed 2 bases, with 13 bases lying between them. Germline CDR1 MGHDK, CDR2 SYGVNS. CDR3 length equals 14 residues. For the CDR3, the DNA is TGTGCCAGCGGTAGGCCCAGCCCTGGAAACACCATATATTTT. Amino acids: CASGRPSPGNTIYF.

J is TRBJ2-3 and V is TRBV19; TRBD1 matches at 7 bases. The CDR3 runs to 15 residues. Looked up from germline, CDR1 is LNHDA and CDR2 is SQIVND (reference sequence). The V segment lost 7 bases and the J segment 2 bases; nucleotides outside the gene matches: 9. The CDR3 region has the DNA TGTGCCAGTAAAACGCTGAAGGGGGCCACAGATACGCAGTATTTT. Translation gives CASKTLKGATDTQYF.

At least ten counts were recorded for this clonotype. Here the CDR3 DNA reads TGTGCCAGTGGACCGGGGAGGACCTCGAATGAAAAACTGTTTTTT. Protein: CASGPGRTSNEKLFF. This chain connects TRBV19 to TRBJ1-4, with D unresolved. Germline CDR1 and CDR2: LNHDA and SQIVND (reference sequence). The CDR3 length is 15 residues. The V end was cut by 8 bases, the J end by 5 bases, with 18 bases between.

The sample holds many counts of this clonotype. This sequence joins TRBV5-6 and TRBJ2-3; TRBD2 aligns across 8 bases. CDR3 length equals 16 residues. Germline V gene sequence: CDR1 SGHDT, CDR2 YYEEEE. V shed 2 bases and J 3 bases; nucleotides not matched to a gene: 8. CDR3 sequence: CASSFPGGGITDTQYF. The CDR3 coding sequence is TGTGCCAGCAGCTTTCCCGGGGGGGGGATAACAGATACGCAGTATTTT.

The table lists this clonotype with many counts. This chain links TRBV5-4 with TRBJ2-3, with D perhaps given as TRBD1 or TRBD2 (5 bases each). The length of the CDR3 is 15 residues. Trimming shortened V by 1 base and J by 5 bases, and 14 bases separated the two germline ends. The germline V gene encodes CDR1 SGHNT and CDR2 YYREEE (reference sequence). CDR3 amino acids: CASSLYLGAGDTQYF. The CDR3 DNA is TGTGCCAGCAGCTTGTATCTCGGGGCGGGAGATACGCAGTATTTT.

This chain uses TRBV10-3 with TRBJ2-4; possible D gene TRBD1, 5 bases. Per germline, CDR1 ENHRY and CDR2 SYGVKD. The CDR3 is 13 residues long. V lost 3 bases and J 9 bases, leaving 12 bases between the germline ends. CDR3 coding DNA: TGTGCCATCAGTGAATTAGGGGAAAGCATTCAGTACTTC. Amino acid sequence: CAISELGESIQYF.

This clonotype has a handful of counts. A read error may explain this, as a much larger clone is one base away. The chain joins TRBV4-2 to TRBJ2-3, with 7 bases that match TRBD1. With V trimmed by 8 bases and J by 2 bases, 16 bases remained unmatched. Germline V lookup: CDR1 LGHNA, CDR2 YNFKEQ. The CDR3 contains 17 residues. The CDR3 sequence: CASGPWKTQGFTDTQYF. The CDR3 DNA reads as TGTGCCAGCGGCCCCTGGAAAACACAGGGGTTCACAGATACGCAGTATTTT.

The sample holds a few counts of this clonotype. A much larger clonotype is one base distant, so this may be a read error. The chain joins TRBV5-1 to TRBJ2-5; no definite D call. Trimming took 0 bases from V and 8 from J, leaving 14 bases between them. Looked up from germline, CDR1 is SGHRS and CDR2 is YFSETQ. The CDR3 length is 14 residues. In DNA, the CDR3 is TGCGCCAGCAGCTTGGTTCCTCCTCCGGACACCCAGTACTTC. Protein sequence: CASSLVPPPDTQYF.

This clonotype was seen ten or more times. This chain links TRBV10-3 with TRBJ1-2, with TRBD1 as a possible D gene (5 bases). V was shortened by 2 bases and J by 7 bases, with 17 bases between the two germline ends. This CDR3 region has 15 residues. Germline-derived CDR1 and CDR2 are ENHRY and SYGVKD. This chain's CDR3 is CAISEVMGRVSGYTF. The CDR3 DNA is TGTGCCATCAGTGAGGTCATGGGGCGGGTATCTGGCTACACCTTC.

This clonotype is large by share. CDR3 bases: TGTGCCAGTAATGACGGGGGAAAGGTTGCGCAGTATTTT. Amino acids: CASNDGGKVAQYF. The genes are TRBV19 and TRBJ2-3, with D perhaps TRBD2 (6 bases). With 7 bases removed from V and 10 bases from J, the gap between germline ends came to 18 bases. The germline CDR1 and CDR2 sequences are LNHDA and SQIVND (reference sequence). The CDR3 totals 13 residues.

At least ten counts were recorded for this clonotype. The chain is built from TRBV6-6 and TRBJ2-2; either TRBD1 or TRBD2 may fit D (6 bases each). This CDR3 is 14 amino acids long. Between the trimmed V and J ends, which lost 6 bases and 4 bases, there was a span of 12 bases. Germline V CDR1 and CDR2: MNHNY, SVGAGI (reference sequence). CDR3 nucleotide sequence: TGTGCCAGCAGGGGGGGCTTTGGCACCGGGGAGCTGTTTTTT. This sequence encodes CASRGGFGTGELFF.

The chain is built from TRBV30 and TRBJ1-1, with D maybe TRBD1 (6 bases). Trimming took off 0 bases at V and 5 bases at J, with 13 bases between the two ends. Germline CDR1 and CDR2: GTSNPN and SVGIG (reference sequence). The CDR3 length is 14 residues. CDR3 sequence (DNA): TGTGCCTGGAGTGTACTGGCAGGGGTAACTGAAGCTTTCTTT. This encodes CAWSVLAGVTEAFF. The variable domain in full, with the rest retrieved from reference TRBV30 and TRBJ1-1, is SQTIHQWPATLVQPVGSPLSLECTVEGTSNPNLYWYRQAAGRGLQLLFYSVGIGQISSEVPQNLSASRPQDRQFILSSKKLLLSDSGFYLCAWSVLAGVTEAFFGQGTRLTVV.

This clonotype was observed many times. The chain is built from TRBV3-1 and TRBJ1-3; the D is unclear. The CDR3 runs 12 residues. Germline-derived CDR1 and CDR2 are LGHDT and YNNKEL (reference sequence). V was trimmed by 7 bases and J by 7 bases, leaving 11 bases between them. The CDR3 loop reads CASMNFRNTIYF. The CDR3 DNA is TGTGCCAGCATGAATTTTCGGAACACCATATATTTT.

This clonotype has a count of ten or more. The chain has TRBV7-8 and TRBJ2-1; D possibly corresponds to TRBD2 (7 bases). This CDR3 contains 15 residues. The germline CDR1 and CDR2 sequences are SGHVS and FQNEAQ. Deletions cut 9 bases from V and 6 bases from J, with 21 bases between. The CDR3 nucleotides are TGTGCCAGTAAGAAAATGTGGGGGGGCTCCAATGAGCAGTTCTTC. Translated: CASKKMWGGSNEQFF.

To note about this clonotype: One base away lies a much larger clone, so this may be a sequencing read error. The genes are TRBV7-9 and TRBJ1-2; D remains ambiguous. Per the germline V gene, CDR1 is SEHNR and CDR2 is FQNEAQ (reference sequence). This CDR3 has 16 residues. The CDR3 nucleotides are TGTGCCAGCAGCTTAGCGTTAGGAAACCAAGGAGAAGGCTCCACCTTC. Its translation: CASSLALGNQGEGSTF.

The rearrangement joins TRBV6-4 to TRBJ1-4; TRBD1 aligns across 7 bases. CDR1 and CDR2 (germline): MRHNA, SNTAGT. The CDR3 runs to 13 residues. V lost 6 bases, J lost 8 bases, and 6 bases stayed unmatched. This CDR3 is CASRSGGGEKLFF. Written as DNA, the CDR3 is TGTGCCAGCAGATCAGGGGGAGGAGAAAAACTGTTTTTT.

Only a few counts were recorded for this clonotype. CDR3 region: CASTRSYGNTEAFF. CDR3 DNA sequence: TGCGCCAGCACCCGATCGTATGGGAACACTGAAGCTTTCTTT. The rearrangement links TRBV5-1 to TRBJ1-1, with D uncertain. V gave up 6 bases and J gave up 1 base, with 13 bases separating them. The CDR3 has 14 residues. Germline V CDR1 and CDR2: SGHRS, YFSETQ.

V is TRBV5-6 and J is TRBJ2-2, with TRBD2 identical over 13 bases. The CDR3 loop spans 16 amino acids. The junction had 4 bases not matched to a gene; V was cut back by 4 bases and J by 4 bases. Germline CDR1 SGHDT, CDR2 YYEEEE. As DNA, the CDR3 is TGTGCCAGCAGCCTCCGACTAGCGGGAGGCACCGGGGAGCTGTTTTTT. Translated: CASSLRLAGGTGELFF.

The chain carries TRBV6-5 and TRBJ1-1; D perhaps matches TRBD1 (6 bases). Germline V lookup: CDR1 MNHEY, CDR2 SVGAGI. This CDR3 has 13 amino acids. V lost 6 bases, J lost 7 bases, and 15 bases lay in between. CDR3 amino acids: CASRARDNSEAFF. The CDR3 DNA sequence: TGTGCCAGCAGGGCCCGGGACAATAGTGAAGCTTTCTTT.

Notes on this clonotype: A read error may account for a junction end that differs from germline. The chain uses TRBV19 and TRBJ2-3; unclear D gene. The CDR3 is 14 residues long. The germline CDR1 and CDR2 sequences are LNHDA and SQIVND (reference sequence). As DNA, the CDR3 is TGCGCCAGTAGTATAGAAAGTAGCATGAATACGCGGTATTTT. This encodes CASSIESSMNTRYF. Variable domain in full (rest from reference TRBV19 and TRBJ2-3): DGGITQSPKYLFRKEGQNVTLSCEQNLNHDAMYWYRQDPGQGLRLIYYSQIVNDFQKGDIAEGYSVSREKKESFPLTVTSAQKNPTAFYLCASSIESSMNTRYFGPGTRLTVL.

In the case of this clonotype: Being one base from a much bigger clone, this may be a read error. The chain has TRBV2 and TRBJ1-5; D remains unclear. The J call may be incorrect, as the DNA end agrees better with TRBJ2-3. The CDR3 has 11 residues. Germline CDR1 is SNHLY and CDR2 is FYNNEI. The CDR3 region is CASREDQPQYF. The CDR3 region has the DNA TGTGCCAGCAGGGAAGATCAGCCCCAGTATTTT.

The V and J genes are TRBV5-8 and TRBJ1-2; weak D call: TRBD1 (6 bases). Trimming took off 1 base at V and 10 bases at J, with 11 bases between the two ends. Germline V gene sequence: CDR1 SGHTS, CDR2 YDEGEE. The length of the CDR3 is 12 residues. The CDR3 protein is CASSLQRGAYTF. The CDR3 nucleotides read TGTGCCAGCAGCTTGCAGCGGGGGGCCTACACCTTC.

In the case of this clonotype: A read error may produce the germline difference seen at one junction end. The chain links TRBV7-2 to TRBJ2-4; no reliable D call. Germline loops: CDR1 SGHTA, CDR2 FQGNSA. The CDR3 consists of 15 residues. CDR3 DNA sequence: TGTGCCAGCAGCTTAATGGGTGGGTCCAAAAACATTCAGCACTTC. Translating it yields CASSLMGGSKNIQHF.